This is a list of T cell receptor beta chains from one sample in a study of T cells in Graves' hyperthyroidism and ophthalmopathy. TCRdb redid the calling of the multiplex PCR reads with MiXCR, one entry per CDR3 protein. Here the sample spans roughly 660,000 distinct CDR3 sequences, roughly a sixth being singletons. The source material was blood. Receptors originate from a man in his forties or fifties with Graves' hyperthyroidism. Both conserved end residues are part of each CDR3. A D gene is named only where the DNA matches it firmly. Clone size is not always given. Where it is, it says once, few, many or a class for expanded clones.

NA | TRBJ2-2 | TRBD1 | TRBV19 | TGTGCCAGTAGTTCACACCGCGGACAGGGGGCCGGGGAGCTGTTTTTT | CASSSHRGQGAGELFF
many | TRBJ2-7 | TRBD2 | TRBV28 | TGTGCCAGCAGTTTACTAGCGGGAGGCGACACCTACGAGCAGTACTTC | CASSLLAGGDTYEQYF
many | TRBJ1-2 | NA | TRBV18 | TGTGCCAGCTCACCACCGTTGGGGCCGAGCTATGGCTACACCTTC | CASSPPLGPSYGYTF
NA | TRBJ1-1 | NA | TRBV7-8 | TGTGCCGGCAGCTTAATAAAGTCGGCTTTCTTT | CAGSLIKSAFF
NA | TRBJ2-2 | NA | TRBV5-1 | TGCGCCAGCAGTGATAGTAGCCACACCGGGGAGCTGCTTTTT | CASSDSSHTGELLF
many | TRBJ1-1 | NA | TRBV27 | TGTGCCAGCATAGGGAGGATGAAGGACACTGAAGCTTTCTTT | CASIGRMKDTEAFF
many | TRBJ2-3 | TRBD2 | TRBV14 | TGTGCCAGCAGCCAAGAGATTAGCGGGAGAGATACGCAGTATTTT | CASSQEISGRDTQYF
many | TRBJ1-5 | NA | TRBV7-2 | TGTGCCAGCAGCTTAAACGTTGGGGCGGGTCAGCCCCAGCATTTT | CASSLNVGAGQPQHF
many | TRBJ1-1 | NA | TRBV10-3 | TGTGCCATCAGTAAGGACAGTGAAGCTTTCTTT | CAISKDSEAFF
many | TRBJ1-2 | NA | TRBV12-3/TRBV12-4 | TGTGCCAGCAGTTTTCCAGGAGAATTCAACTATGGCTACACCTTC | CASSFPGEFNYGYTF
many | TRBJ2-7 | TRBD2 | TRBV2 | TGTGCCAGCAGTACCTCGGGAGGGGCAGGCTACGAGCAGTACTTC | CASSTSGGAGYEQYF
few | TRBJ1-3 | NA | TRBV28 | TGTGCCAGCAGTTTTACCTTAGGAAACACCATATATTTT | CASSFTLGNTIYF
NA | TRBJ1-2 | TRBD1 | TRBV28 | TGTGCCAGCAGCGGGTACAGGGGGCCTAACTATGGCTACACCTTC | CASSGYRGPNYGYTF